This entry lists 21 T cell receptor beta chains sequenced from one sample in a study of cytomegalovirus exposure and HLA in healthy donors. The PCR ran on 60 Vbeta and 13 Jbeta primers. Repertoires were generated with immunoSEQ multiplex PCR, while TCRdb's copy carries only in-frame clones and drops some. The repertoire shows 150,000 to 200,000 clones; the top ten hold 0.79%. The source material was PBMCs. These receptors all stem from a woman aged 18 to 35 in good health and CMV-seropositive.

The chain joins TRBV5-6 to TRBJ1-6; possible D gene TRBD1, 5 bases. Germline V gene lookup returns CDR1 SGHDT and CDR2 YYEEEE. V was clipped by 2 bases and J by 7 bases, with 10 bases between them. The CDR3 has 14 residues. CDR3 loop: CASSFTGRNSPLHF. DNA for the CDR3: TGTGCCAGCAGCTTCACAGGTAGAAATTCACCCCTCCACTTT.

The chain combines TRBV19 with TRBJ1-1, with TRBD1 as a possible D gene (5 bases). In germline, CDR1 is LNHDA, CDR2 SQIVND (reference sequence). The CDR3 extends over 14 amino acids. V was clipped by 1 base and J by 1 base, with 7 bases between them. Here the CDR3 reads CASSIVGGNTEAFF. CDR3 bases: TGTGCCAGTAGTATAGTCGGGGGGAACACTGAAGCTTTCTTT.

The chain carries TRBV6-1 and TRBJ2-3; 9 nucleotides line up with TRBD2. The CDR3 has 16 amino acids. Germline V gene lookup returns CDR1 MNHNS and CDR2 SASEGT. Trimming took 1 base from V and 2 from J; bases not matched to a gene: 4. Here the CDR3 reads CASSEVAGAITDTQYF. The CDR3 bases are TGTGCCAGCAGTGAAGTAGCGGGGGCCATCACAGATACGCAGTATTTT.

The V call is TRBV28, the J call TRBJ2-2, with 7 positions matching TRBD1. The CDR3 has 13 residues. CDR1 is MDHEN and CDR2 is SYDVKM in the germline V gene. Trimming took 9 bases from V and 4 from J; bases not matched to a gene: 5. The CDR3 sequence: CASLQGITGELFF. CDR3 DNA: TGTGCCAGTTTACAGGGGATCACCGGGGAGCTGTTTTTT.

The chain has TRBV7-2 and TRBJ2-7; 7 bases align to TRBD1. V trimming: 5 bases; J trimming: 3 bases; junction bases outside the gene matches: 7. CDR1 and CDR2 (germline): SGHTA, FQGNSA. The CDR3 has 14 amino acids. The CDR3 protein is CASSPNRQGYEQYF. CDR3 bases: TGTGCCAGCAGCCCCAACAGACAGGGCTACGAGCAGTACTTC.

The V and J genes are TRBV7-2 and TRBJ1-6, with D possibly TRBD1 on 5 matching bases. CDR3 length equals 12 residues. V was clipped by 7 bases and J by 9 bases, with 10 bases between them. CDR1 SGHTA and CDR2 FQGNSA come from the germline V gene. CDR3 residues: CASTGPGSPLHF. The CDR3 DNA reads as TGTGCCAGCACAGGGCCAGGTTCACCCCTCCACTTT.

The chain joins TRBV10-3 to TRBJ2-1; D is perhaps TRBD1 (6 bases). Trimming pared 1 base from V and 10 bases from J, leaving 11 bases between. Germline V gene sequence: CDR1 ENHRY, CDR2 SYGVKD. This CDR3 has 13 amino acids. CDR3 residues: CAISEFERGEQFF. DNA for the CDR3: TGTGCCATCAGTGAGTTCGAGAGGGGGGAGCAGTTCTTC.

The rearrangement links TRBV19 to TRBJ2-1, with 13 bases matching TRBD2. Germline V gene sequence: CDR1 LNHDA, CDR2 SQIVND (reference sequence). The CDR3 has 15 residues. The V gene end was trimmed by 5 bases and the J gene end by 8 bases; junction bases not matched to a gene: 6. The CDR3 sequence is CASSSLAGGSYEQFF. As DNA, the CDR3 is TGTGCCAGTAGTTCACTAGCGGGAGGGTCATATGAGCAGTTCTTC.

The rearrangement joins TRBV5-1 to TRBJ2-7; 11 bases line up with TRBD2. The CDR3 spans 15 residues. The ends lost 1 base at V and 4 bases at J; junction bases unmatched: 4. Per germline, CDR1 SGHRS and CDR2 YFSETQ. CDR3 amino acids: CASSLQGTSGYEQYF. The CDR3 nucleotides are TGCGCCAGCAGCTTGCAGGGGACTAGCGGTTACGAGCAGTACTTC. The whole variable domain, filled in from reference TRBV5-1 and TRBJ2-7, reads KAGVTQTPRYLIKTRGQQVTLSCSPISGHRSVSWYQQTPGQGLQFLFEYFSETQRNKGNFPGRFSGRQFSNSRSEMNVSTLELGDSALYLCASSLQGTSGYEQYFGPGTRLTVT.

This chain connects TRBV7-9 to TRBJ2-5; D unclear. Per the germline V gene, CDR1 is SEHNR and CDR2 is FQNEAQ (reference sequence). The CDR3 contains 12 residues. The V gene lost 4 bases and the J gene lost 2 bases, with 5 bases spanning the gap. The CDR3 loop is CASSSTQETQYF. The CDR3 DNA reads as TGTGCCAGCAGCTCAACTCAAGAGACCCAGTACTTC.

This chain joins TRBV29-1 and TRBJ1-2; possible D gene TRBD1, 5 bases. The V end lost 7 bases, the J end lost 3 bases, and 12 bases lay between the germline ends. Germline CDR1 SQVTM, CDR2 ANQGSEA. CDR3 size: 12 residues. CDR3 region: CSAPAGHYGYTF. CDR3 coding DNA: TGCAGCGCGCCTGCGGGGCACTATGGCTACACCTTC. Full variable domain (remainder filled in from reference TRBV29-1 and TRBJ1-2): SAVISQKPSRDICQRGTSLTIQCQVDSQVTMMFWYRQQPGQSLTLIATANQGSEATYESGFVIDKFPISRPNLTFSTLTVSNMSPEDSSIYLCSAPAGHYGYTFGSGTRLTVV.

The V and J genes are TRBV11-2 and TRBJ2-7; D is possibly TRBD2 (6 bases). Trimming took 3 bases from V and 0 from J, leaving 9 bases between them. Per the germline V gene, CDR1 is SGHAT and CDR2 is FQNNGV. The CDR3 runs to 14 residues. CDR3 DNA sequence: TGTGCCAGCAGCTTCTGGGACTTCTCCTACGAGCAGTACTTC. This gives the protein CASSFWDFSYEQYF.

The V gene is TRBV7-9, the J gene TRBJ1-1; TRBD1 matches at 7 bases. J was trimmed by 6 bases and V by 4 bases; bases with no gene match: 11. The CDR3 is 15 amino acids. Germline V gene sequence: CDR1 SEHNR, CDR2 FQNEAQ (reference sequence). CDR3 coding DNA: TGTGCCAGCAGCTCGACCCCGACAGGGACTTCTGAAGCTTTCTTT. This codes for CASSSTPTGTSEAFF. The entire variable domain, with the rest obtained from reference TRBV7-9 and TRBJ1-1, is as follows: DTGVSQNPRHKITKRGQNVTFRCDPISEHNRLYWYRQTLGQGPEFLTYFQNEAQLEKSRLLSDRFSAERPKGSFSTLEIQRTEQGDSAMYLCASSSTPTGTSEAFFGQGTRLTVV.

Notes on this clone: Different DNA sequences within this sample yield the same CDR3. CDR3 sequence (DNA): TGTGCCTGGAGTGTACTGGAGACCCAGTACTTC. Its protein product is CAWSVLETQYF. The gene calls are TRBV30 and TRBJ2-5; no clear D. The CDR3 consists of 11 residues. Deletions cut 0 bases from V and 5 bases from J, with 4 bases between. Germline lookup yields CDR1 GTSNPN and CDR2 SVGIG (reference sequence).

V and J are TRBV20-1 and TRBJ1-2; D perhaps matches TRBD1 (6 bases). This CDR3 contains 11 residues. Between the trimmed V and J ends, which lost 6 bases and 8 bases, there was a span of 13 bases. CDR1 and CDR2 (germline): DFQATT, SNEGSKA (reference sequence). CDR3 bases: TGCAGTGCCACCGACAGGACCGGCTACACCTTC. It is translated as CSATDRTGYTF.

The chain uses TRBV18 and TRBJ1-1; D is unresolved. This CDR3 has 13 amino acids. V lost 2 bases to trimming and J lost 1 base, with 5 bases between them. Germline CDR1 and CDR2: KGHSH and LQKENI. The CDR3 protein is CASSPGQNTEAFF. In DNA, the CDR3 is TGTGCCAGCTCACCAGGGCAGAACACTGAAGCTTTCTTT.

The chain couples TRBV5-5 to TRBJ2-7; the match to TRBD1 covers 7 bases. The CDR3 consists of 14 residues. CDR1 and CDR2 (germline): SGHKS, YYEKEE (reference sequence). Trimming took 4 bases from V and 1 from J; bases not matched to a gene: 5. DNA for the CDR3: TGTGCCAGCAGCCGGGCGACAGGGTCCTACGAGCAGTACTTC. Amino acid sequence: CASSRATGSYEQYF.

This sequence joins TRBV11-3 and TRBJ1-1, with 7 nucleotides matching TRBD1. The CDR3 contains 14 residues. V was clipped by 5 bases and J by 1 base; unmatched bases: 4. CDR1 and CDR2 (germline): SGHNT, YENEEA. Written as DNA, the CDR3 is TGTGCCAGCAGCCACAGGGGACCGAACACTGAAGCTTTCTTT. This gives the protein CASSHRGPNTEAFF.

The chain couples TRBV19 to TRBJ1-2; 12 positions agree with TRBD1. The CDR3 runs 15 residues. Germline V gene lookup returns CDR1 LNHDA and CDR2 SQIVND (reference sequence). J gave up 8 bases and V 4 bases, and 8 bases lay outside the gene matches. The CDR3 nucleotides are TGTGCCAGTAGTACCCCCGGGACAGGGGGCAAAGGCTACACCTTC. Protein product: CASSTPGTGGKGYTF.

Written as DNA, the CDR3 is TGTGCCAGCAGCCAGAGAGGCGGGAGTCCCTACGAGCAGTACTTC. Translation gives CASSQRGGSPYEQYF. V and J are TRBV14 and TRBJ2-7; TRBD2 matches at 7 bases. The length of the CDR3 is 15 residues. CDR1 and CDR2 from the germline V gene are SGHDN and FVKESK. V lost 3 bases, J lost 2 bases, and 7 bases stayed unmatched.

This CDR3 reads CASSRTGDAGELFF. DNA for the CDR3: TGTGCCAGCTCAAGGACAGGGGATGCCGGGGAGCTGTTTTTT. V and J are TRBV18 and TRBJ2-2; 9 positions match TRBD1. Germline lookup yields CDR1 KGHSH and CDR2 LQKENI. The J segment lost 6 bases and the V segment lost 5 bases, leaving 4 bases of the junction unmatched. This CDR3 is built from 14 residues.